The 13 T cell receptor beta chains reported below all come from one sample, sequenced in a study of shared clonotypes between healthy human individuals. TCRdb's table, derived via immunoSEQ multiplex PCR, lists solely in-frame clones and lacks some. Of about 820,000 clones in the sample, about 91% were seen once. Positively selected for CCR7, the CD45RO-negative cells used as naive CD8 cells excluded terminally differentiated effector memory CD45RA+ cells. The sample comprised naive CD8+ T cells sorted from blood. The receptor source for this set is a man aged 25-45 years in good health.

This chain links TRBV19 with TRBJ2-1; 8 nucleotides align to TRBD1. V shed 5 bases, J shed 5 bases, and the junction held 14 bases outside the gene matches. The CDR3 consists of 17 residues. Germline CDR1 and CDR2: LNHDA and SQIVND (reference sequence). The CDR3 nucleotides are TGTGCCAGTAGTGATGACCAACAGGGGGTAGGTGACAATGAGCAGTTCTTC. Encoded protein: CASSDDQQGVGDNEQFF.

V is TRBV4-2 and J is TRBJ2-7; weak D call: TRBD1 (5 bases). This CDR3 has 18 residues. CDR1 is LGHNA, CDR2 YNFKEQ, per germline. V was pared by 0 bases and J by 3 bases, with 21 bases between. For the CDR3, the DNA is TGTGCCAGCAGCCAAGATGTAGGTGCTGTGGGGCTAGTCTACGAGCAGTACTTC. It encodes CASSQDVGAVGLVYEQYF.

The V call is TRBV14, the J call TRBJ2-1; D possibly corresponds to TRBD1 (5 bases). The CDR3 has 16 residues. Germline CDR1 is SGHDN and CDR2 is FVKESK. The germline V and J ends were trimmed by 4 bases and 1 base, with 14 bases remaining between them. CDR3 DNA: TGTGCCAGCAGCCCAATTAGGGGTTCGTCCTACAATGAGCAGTTCTTC. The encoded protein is CASSPIRGSSYNEQFF.

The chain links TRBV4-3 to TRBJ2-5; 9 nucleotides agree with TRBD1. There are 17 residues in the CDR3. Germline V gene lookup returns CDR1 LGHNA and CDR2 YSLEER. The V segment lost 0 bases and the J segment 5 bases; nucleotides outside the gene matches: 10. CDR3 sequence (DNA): TGCGCCAGCAGCCAAGAGGGCCCGGGACAGGGTTTGGAGACCCAGTACTTC. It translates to CASSQEGPGQGLETQYF.

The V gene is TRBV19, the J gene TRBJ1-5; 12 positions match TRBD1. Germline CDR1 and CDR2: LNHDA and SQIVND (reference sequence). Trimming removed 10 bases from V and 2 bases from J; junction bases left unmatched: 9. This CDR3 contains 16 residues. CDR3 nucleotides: TGTGCCACCCCCCGGGGACAGGGGGCTCGCAATCAGCCCCAGCATTTT. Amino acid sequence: CATPRGQGARNQPQHF. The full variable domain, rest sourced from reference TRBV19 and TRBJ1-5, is DGGITQSPKYLFRKEGQNVTLSCEQNLNHDAMYWYRQDPGQGLRLIYYSQIVNDFQKGDIAEGYSVSREKKESFPLTVTSAQKNPTAFYLCATPRGQGARNQPQHFGDGTRLSIL.

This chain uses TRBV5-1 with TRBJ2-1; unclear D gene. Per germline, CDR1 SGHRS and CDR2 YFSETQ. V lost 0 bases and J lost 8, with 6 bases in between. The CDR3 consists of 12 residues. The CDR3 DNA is TGCGCCAGCAGCTTGGGGCAACATGAGCAGTTCTTC. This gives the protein CASSLGQHEQFF.

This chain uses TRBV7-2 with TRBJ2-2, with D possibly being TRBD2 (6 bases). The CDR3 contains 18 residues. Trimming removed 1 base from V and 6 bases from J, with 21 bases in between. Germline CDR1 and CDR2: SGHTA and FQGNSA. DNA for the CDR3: TGTGCCAGCAGCTTAGGCCCACCTTGGGGGGACGAGGCCGGGGAGCTGTTTTTT. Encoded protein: CASSLGPPWGDEAGELFF.

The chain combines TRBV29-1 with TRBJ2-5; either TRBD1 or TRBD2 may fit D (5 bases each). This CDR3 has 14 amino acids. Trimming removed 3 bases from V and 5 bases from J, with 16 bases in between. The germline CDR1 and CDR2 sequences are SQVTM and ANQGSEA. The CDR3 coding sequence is TGCAGCGTTGATGGGACCGAAGGATGGGAGACCCAGTACTTC. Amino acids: CSVDGTEGWETQYF.

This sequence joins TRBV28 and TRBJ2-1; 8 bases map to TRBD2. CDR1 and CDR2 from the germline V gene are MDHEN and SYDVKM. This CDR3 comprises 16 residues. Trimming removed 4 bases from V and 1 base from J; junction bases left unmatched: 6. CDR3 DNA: TGTGCCAGCAGTTCCTGGAGCGGGAGTTCCTACAATGAGCAGTTCTTC. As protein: CASSSWSGSSYNEQFF.

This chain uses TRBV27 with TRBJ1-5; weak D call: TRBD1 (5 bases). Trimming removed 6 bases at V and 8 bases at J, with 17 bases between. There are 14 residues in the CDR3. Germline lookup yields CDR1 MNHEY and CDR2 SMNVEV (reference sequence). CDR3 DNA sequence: TGTGCCAGCAGAACAGGTGGGAGTTGGGAGCCCCAGCATTTT. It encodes CASRTGGSWEPQHF.

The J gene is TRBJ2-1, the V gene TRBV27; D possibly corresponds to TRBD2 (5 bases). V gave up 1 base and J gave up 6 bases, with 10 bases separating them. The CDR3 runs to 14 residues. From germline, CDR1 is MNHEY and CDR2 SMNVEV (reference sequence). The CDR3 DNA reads TGTGCCAGCAGTTTATTGGCCGGGGTCAATGAGCAGTTCTTC. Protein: CASSLLAGVNEQFF.

The CDR3 DNA is TGTGCCAGCAGCGGTGCCGGTACGCAGTATTTT. Amino acids: CASSGAGTQYF. V usage is TRBV9 and J usage is TRBJ2-3; D unresolved. The V gene's germline CDR1 is SGDLS and CDR2 YYNGEE. The CDR3 runs 11 residues. V was trimmed by 3 bases and J by 8 bases, leaving 7 bases between them. Full variable domain (missing parts from reference TRBV9 and TRBJ2-3): DSGVTQTPKHLITATGQRVTLRCSPRSGDLSVYWYQQSLDQGLQFLIQYYNGEERAKGNILERFSAQQFPDLHSELNLSSLELGDSALYFCASSGAGTQYFGPGTRLTVL.

In DNA form, the CDR3 reads TGTGCCAGCAGTGCGACAGGGTTAGAGACCCAGTACTTC. Translation gives CASSATGLETQYF. This chain uses TRBV2 with TRBJ2-5, with 7 positions matching TRBD1. CDR3 length: 13 amino acids. CDR1 is SNHLY, CDR2 FYNNEI, per germline. With 4 bases clipped from V and 4 bases from J, the junction kept 3 bases outside the gene matches.